These T cell receptor beta chains were read from a single sample in a study of blood T cell repertoires in COVID-19. Only in-frame clones appear in the TCRdb table, and some are missing; sequencing was by immunoSEQ multiplex PCR. Of a few hundred thousand clones in the sample, about 88% were seen once. The source material was PBMCs or T cells enriched from blood (not recorded which). These receptors were taken from a woman aged 45-65 years who had been exposed to COVID-19. CDR3s include the opening cysteine and the closing phenylalanine or tryptophan. The order of the fields is V gene, J gene, clone size, D gene, CDR3 protein, CDR3 DNA. The D gene is left open where the match is weak. Clone size is shown for a subset of rows, as once, few, many or a class of expanded clone.

>TRBV2|TRBJ2-2|-|TRBD1
CASSERGQGNTGELFF
TGTGCCAGCAGTGAAAGGGGACAGGGGAACACCGGGGAGCTGTTTTTT
>TRBV3-1/TRBV3-2|TRBJ1-2|once|-
CASSQRQGRGGYTF
TGTGCCAGCAGCCAGCGGCAGGGGAGGGGTGGCTACACCTTC
>TRBV19|TRBJ1-6|-|-
CASSTGGGNSPLHF
TGTGCCAGTAGCACGGGTGGAGGTAATTCACCCCTCCACTTT
>TRBV28|TRBJ2-7|-|-
CASSFGALRGTYEQYF
TGTGCCAGCAGTTTTGGAGCGCTTAGGGGGACCTACGAGCAGTACTTC
>TRBV28|TRBJ1-5|few|-
CASSESRGREPQHF
TGTGCCAGCAGTGAAAGCCGTGGTCGGGAGCCCCAGCATTTT
>TRBV5-6|TRBJ2-7|-|-
CASSRVSSYEQYF
TGTGCCAGCAGCCGGGTCTCCTCCTACGAGCAGTACTTC
>TRBV5-1|TRBJ2-1|-|-
CASSLVSAAEQFF
TGCGCCAGCAGCTTGGTTTCCGCCGCGGAGCAGTTCTTC
>TRBV29-1|TRBJ1-1|-|TRBD1
CSVLGPGQGYTEAFF
TGCAGCGTTTTGGGACCGGGACAGGGATACACTGAAGCTTTCTTT
>TRBV21-1|TRBJ1-1|-|-
CASSTQGAMNTEAFF
TGTGCCAGCAGCACACAGGGGGCTATGAACACTGAAGCTTTCTTT
>TRBV6-5|TRBJ2-3|few|TRBD1
CASSPWTGGTDTQYF
TGTGCCAGCAGTCCCTGGACAGGGGGCACAGATACGCAGTATTTT
>TRBV5-4|TRBJ2-5|-|TRBD1
CASRAGTVGTQYF
TGTGCCAGCAGGGCTGGGACAGTAGGGACCCAGTACTTC
>TRBV24-1|TRBJ2-3|few|-
CATRAGDTQYF
TGTGCCACCAGAGCGGGCGATACGCAGTATTTT
>TRBV6-5|TRBJ2-7|-|-
CASSPRTSSYEQYF
TGTGCCAGCAGTCCGAGGACTTCTTCCTACGAGCAGTACTTC
>TRBV6-1|TRBJ2-1|-|TRBD2
CASSATSGRSSYNEQFF
TGTGCCAGCAGTGCGACTAGCGGGCGATCCTCCTACAATGAGCAGTTCTTC
>TRBV10-1|TRBJ2-7|-|TRBD2
CASSPGLAGAQIYEQYF
TGCGCCAGCAGCCCGGGACTAGCGGGGGCCCAGATCTACGAGCAGTACTTC
>TRBV11-2|TRBJ2-3|-|TRBD2
CASSLRPSGGPDTQYF
TGTGCCAGCAGCTTACGGCCCAGCGGGGGCCCAGATACGCAGTATTTT
>TRBV5-4|TRBJ2-3|-|TRBD2
CASSPEEGLALTDTQYF
TGTGCCAGCAGCCCGGAGGAGGGACTAGCTCTGACAGATACGCAGTATTTT
>TRBV11-2|TRBJ1-2|-|TRBD1
CASSPGTANYGYTF
TGTGCCAGCAGCCCCGGGACAGCGAACTATGGCTACACCTTC
>TRBV12-3/TRBV12-4|TRBJ1-1|-|TRBD1
CASSLDRGLKAFF
TGTGCCAGCAGCCTGGACAGGGGGTTGAAAGCTTTCTTT
>TRBV6-2/TRBV6-3|TRBJ1-5|-|-
CASSYTRGVDQPQHF
TGTGCCAGCAGTTATACCAGGGGCGTAGATCAGCCCCAGCATTTT
>TRBV15|TRBJ1-1|few|-
CATSPGGTEAFF
TGTGCCACCAGCCCCGGCGGCACTGAAGCTTTCTTT
>TRBV7-8|TRBJ2-3|-|-
CASSGGGDTQYF
TGTGCCAGCAGCGGGGGCGGAGATACGCAGTATTTT
>TRBV5-1|TRBJ1-2|-|TRBD1
CASSLDGTGIYGYTF
TGCGCCAGCAGCTTGGATGGGACAGGGATCTATGGCTACACCTTC
>TRBV30|TRBJ2-7|-|-
CAWSAGAKYEQYF
TGTGCCTGGAGTGCAGGGGCTAAGTACGAGCAGTACTTC
>TRBV7-9|TRBJ1-3|-|-
CASSLGGSSAGNTIYF
TGTGCCAGCAGCTTAGGTGGGAGCTCAGCTGGAAACACCATATATTTT
>TRBV5-1|TRBJ2-7|-|TRBD1
CASSSSTGRYEQYF
TGCGCCAGCAGCTCATCGACAGGGCGCTACGAGCAGTACTTC
>TRBV7-6|TRBJ1-4|-|TRBD1
CASSLVEWDRGVELFF
TGTGCCAGCAGCTTAGTAGAATGGGACAGGGGGGTTGAACTGTTTTTT
>TRBV6-1|TRBJ1-2|-|-
CASSEEGRIPYGYTF
TGTGCCAGCAGTGAAGAAGGGAGGATCCCCTATGGCTACACCTTC
>TRBV18|TRBJ1-1|-|TRBD1
CASSPSGQGGPEAFF
TGTGCCAGCTCACCCTCCGGACAGGGCGGCCCTGAAGCTTTCTTT
>TRBV6-2/TRBV6-3|TRBJ1-2|-|TRBD1
CASSFDRGKYGYTF
TGTGCCAGCAGTTTTGACAGGGGAAAGTATGGCTACACCTTC
>TRBV5-6|TRBJ2-5|-|TRBD2
CASSYLAGAQETQYF
TGTGCCAGCAGCTATTTAGCGGGGGCCCAAGAGACCCAGTACTTC
>TRBV5-1|TRBJ1-3|-|-
CASSLEGGRNTIYF
TGCGCCAGCAGCTTGGAAGGGGGAAGAAACACCATATATTTT
>TRBV6-5|TRBJ1-2|-|-
CASTQIGENYGYTF
TGTGCCAGCACCCAAATCGGGGAAAACTATGGCTACACCTTC
>TRBV7-2|TRBJ1-5|-|-
CASSFSLQEPQHF
TGTGCCAGCAGCTTTAGCCTACAGGAGCCCCAGCATTTT
>TRBV21-1|TRBJ1-5|-|-
CASSGLEPQHF
TGTGCCAGCAGCGGCCTAGAGCCCCAGCATTTT
>TRBV3-1/TRBV3-2|TRBJ2-3|-|TRBD2
CASSPSSGWSTDTQYF
TGTGCCAGCAGCCCATCTAGCGGATGGTCCACAGATACGCAGTATTTT
>TRBV10-2|TRBJ1-6|-|TRBD1
CASSPRGRSSPLHF
TGCGCCAGCAGCCCCAGGGGGCGAAGTTCACCCCTCCACTTT
>TRBV10-3|TRBJ2-2|-|-
CAISVMGGAPNTGELFF
TGTGCCATCAGTGTCATGGGCGGGGCCCCGAACACCGGGGAGCTGTTTTTT
>TRBV5-1|TRBJ1-3|-|-
CASSLDGGPGNTIYF
TGCGCCAGCAGCTTGGACGGGGGTCCTGGAAACACCATATATTTT
>TRBV19|TRBJ1-6|-|TRBD1
CASRDRQESPLHF
TGTGCCAGCCGGGACAGGCAGGAATCACCCCTCCACTTT
>TRBV28|TRBJ1-6|-|TRBD1
CASSRQGSPLHF
TGTGCCAGCAGTCGACAGGGTTCACCCCTCCACTTT
>TRBV9|TRBJ2-3|-|TRBD2
CASSVGAGGHSDTQYF
TGTGCCAGCAGCGTAGGGGCGGGGGGGCATTCAGATACGCAGTATTTT
>TRBV9|TRBJ2-1|-|-
CASSVGYSHNEQFF
TGTGCCAGCAGCGTAGGGTATAGCCACAATGAGCAGTTCTTC
>TRBV28|TRBJ2-7|-|-
CASGSRGTYEQYF
TGTGCCAGCGGATCCCGGGGGACCTACGAGCAGTACTTC
>TRBV24-1|TRBJ2-3|once|TRBD1
CATSDQAGGTDTQYF
TGTGCCACCAGTGATCAGGCAGGGGGTACAGATACGCAGTATTTT
>TRBV11-2|TRBJ2-5|-|TRBD2
CASSLPIGTSGGETQYF
TGTGCCAGCAGCTTACCAATAGGGACTAGCGGGGGAGAGACCCAGTACTTC
>TRBV5-6|TRBJ2-7|-|TRBD2
CASSSSGGAYEQYF
TGTGCCAGCAGCTCGAGCGGGGGGGCCTACGAGCAGTACTTC
>TRBV29-1|TRBJ2-1|-|TRBD1
CSGDRSYNEQFF
TGCAGCGGGGACAGGTCATACAATGAGCAGTTCTTC
>TRBV5-6|TRBJ1-5|-|TRBD1
CASSVKTGQGDRPQHF
TGTGCCAGCAGCGTAAAGACCGGACAGGGGGATCGACCCCAGCATTTT